This T cell receptor (beta chain) was obtained from a study of shared clonotypes between healthy human individuals. The CDR3 is 14 amino acids. Germline V gives CDR1 SNHLY, CDR2 FYNNEI. V dropped 2 bases and J dropped 3 bases, with 9 bases sitting between them. General study results and limits: Compared with memory subsets, naive subsets generally had larger estimated richness.

A remark on this clone: Its antigen remains unidentified.

In the original processing: Junction-only immunoSEQ sequences carried no quality scores, so filtering differed. The data were produced by immunoSEQ multiplex PCR, yet TCRdb's version contains in-frame clones alone and is incomplete. The V and J calls and clone size are taken from that table; D and trimming were inferred from the DNA. The sample lists some 2 million clones; 90% to 95% were seen once. The source material was naive CD4+ T cells sorted from blood. This sample's subset: CD45RA+ positively selected. The chain is built from TRBV2 and TRBJ2-3; D call uncertain. This sequence was found in a man between 18 and 35 years old in good health. The CDR3 is CASSEQQKTDTQYF. CDR3 nucleotides: TGTGCCAGCAGTGAACAACAGAAAACAGATACGCAGTATTTT.